This T cell receptor beta chain was retrieved from a study of blood T cell repertoires in COVID-19. Looking at the study overall: Sites across the United States, Italy and Spain contributed samples from acute and convalescent COVID-19.

The authors' processing: Reference gene primer amplification in the assay estimated nucleated cell counts. Some clones are missing from TCRdb's copy, which holds only in-frame ones; the method was immunoSEQ multiplex PCR. V and J calls and clone size are as listed in that table; D and trimming were resolved from the DNA. Among more than 25,000 clones listed, 84% were seen once. This clone was picked up one time. Germline V CDR1 and CDR2: KGHSH, LQKENI. This CDR3 is 14 amino acids long. V gave up 8 bases and J gave up 2 bases, with 13 bases separating them. The rearrangement uses TRBV18 and TRBJ2-1, with TRBD1 as a possible D gene (6 bases). The specimen sequenced was peripheral blood. This receptor was obtained from a woman older than 75 with acute or convalescent COVID-19. The chain's CDR3 is CASTSRGAYNEQFF. For the CDR3, the DNA is TGTGCCAGCACAAGCAGGGGAGCCTACAATGAGCAGTTCTTC. Filled out from reference TRBV18 and TRBJ2-1, the complete variable domain reads NAGVMQNPRHLVRRRGQEARLRCSPMKGHSHVYWYRQLPEEGLKFMVYLQKENIIDESGMPKERFSAEFPKEGPSILRIQQVVRGDSAAYFCASTSRGAYNEQFFGPGTRLTVL.